Shown below are 12 T cell receptor beta chains from a single sample sequenced in a study of control samples from healthy donors and cancer patients. Only in-frame clones appear in the TCRdb table, and some are missing; sequencing was by immunoSEQ multiplex PCR. Among fewer than 25,000 clones listed, about four fifths were seen once. Sample: PBMCs. Receptors were obtained from a man aged 80 or over with head and neck cancer.

The table lists this clone with a count of one. The chain couples TRBV10-3 to TRBJ2-5; 8 positions agree with TRBD2. J was trimmed by 5 bases and V by 8 bases; bases with no gene match: 10. The CDR3 runs 14 residues. The germline gives CDR1 ENHRY, CDR2 SYGVKD. The CDR3 is CAIRGGLSEETQYF. The CDR3, as DNA: TGTGCCATCCGGGGGGGCCTTTCAGAGGAGACCCAGTACTTC.

The chain has TRBV11-1 and TRBJ2-5; TRBD2 matches at 9 bases. After removal of 5 bases from V and 6 bases from J, the junction contained 10 bases not matched to a gene. Germline V CDR1 and CDR2: SGHAT, FQDESV (reference sequence). The CDR3 contains 15 residues. CDR3 in DNA: TGTGCCAGCAGCGCCTTAGCGGGAGACGCACAGACCCAGTACTTC. It is translated as CASSALAGDAQTQYF.

In this sample, this clone turned up once. The chain employs TRBV5-6 and TRBJ2-5; no definite D call. There are 13 residues in the CDR3. Germline assignment: CDR1 SGHDT and CDR2 YYEEEE. Trimming cost V 0 bases and J 1 base, with 4 bases left between them. The CDR3 protein is CASSLVAQETQYF. The CDR3 DNA reads as TGTGCCAGCAGCTTGGTGGCCCAAGAGACCCAGTACTTC.

For the CDR3, the DNA is TGTGCCAGCAGCTCGCGGCTAGCGGGGGACTCCTACAATGAGCAGTTCTTC. Translation: CASSSRLAGDSYNEQFF. The chain carries TRBV21-1 and TRBJ2-1; the table names TRBD2, a call not compared with the DNA. TRBV21-1 is flagged as a pseudogene. The CDR3 has 17 residues.

The chain couples TRBV9 to TRBJ2-5; D is perhaps TRBD2 (5 bases). The CDR3 runs to 15 residues. V was clipped by 0 bases and J by 5 bases, with 14 bases between them. Germline assignment: CDR1 SGDLS and CDR2 YYNGEE. The CDR3 DNA is TGTGCCAGCAGCGTAGCGCTAGCCCCACAGGAGACCCAGTACTTC. Amino acid sequence: CASSVALAPQETQYF.

Here the CDR3 DNA reads TGTGCCAGCAGCTTCTGGGACCGGACTAGCGGGAGCGGAGAGACCCAGTACTTC. Its protein product is CASSFWDRTSGSGETQYF. V and J are TRBV5-4 and TRBJ2-5; TRBD2 agrees at 13 bases. Germline CDR1 SGHNT, CDR2 YYREEE (reference sequence). V lost 2 bases to trimming and J lost 4 bases; unmatched junction nucleotides: 11. This CDR3 comprises 18 residues.

The chain joins TRBV19 to TRBJ1-5; 11 bases map to TRBD1. The CDR3 is made up of 16 amino acids. V dropped 5 bases and J dropped 6; count of bases not matched to a gene: 9. Germline values: CDR1 LNHDA, CDR2 SQIVND (reference sequence). The CDR3: CASSFLGQGAFQPQHF. DNA for the CDR3: TGTGCCAGTAGTTTTCTCGGACAGGGGGCGTTTCAGCCCCAGCATTTT.

The genes are TRBV28 and TRBJ1-1, with 11 bases matching TRBD1. The CDR3 consists of 16 residues. The V gene's germline CDR1 is MDHEN and CDR2 SYDVKM. With V trimmed by 8 bases and J by 5 bases, 13 bases remained unmatched. This CDR3 reads CASGRHPGTGGTEAFF. CDR3 sequence (DNA): TGTGCCAGCGGTAGACACCCCGGGACAGGGGGGACTGAAGCTTTCTTT.

The sample holds a few counts of this clone. The rearrangement uses TRBV7-2 and TRBJ2-7; 9 bases fit TRBD2. This CDR3 spans 13 amino acids. CDR1 is SGHTA and CDR2 is FQGNSA in the germline V gene. V was clipped by 6 bases and J by 3 bases; unmatched bases: 3. CDR3 sequence (DNA): TGTGCCAGCAGTACGACTAGCGGCTACGAGCAGTACTTC. It specifies CASSTTSGYEQYF.

This clone was counted a few times. The chain links TRBV19 to TRBJ1-5; D is ambiguous. CDR3 length: 15 amino acids. Germline loops: CDR1 LNHDA, CDR2 SQIVND (reference sequence). The V gene lost 0 bases and the J gene lost 4 bases, with 10 bases spanning the gap. In DNA, the CDR3 is TGTGCCAGTAGTATAGATGAGGGAGCTAATCAGCCCCAGCATTTT. Protein: CASSIDEGANQPQHF.

In this sample, this clone turned up a few times. The genes are TRBV24-1 and TRBJ2-7; D perhaps matches TRBD2 (6 bases). Germline CDR1 and CDR2: KGHDR and SFDVKD. V was clipped by 3 bases and J by 3 bases, with 14 bases between them. The CDR3 totals 15 residues. Here the CDR3 reads CATSDARSGDYEQYF. The CDR3 DNA reads TGTGCCACCAGTGATGCCCGTAGCGGAGACTACGAGCAGTACTTC.

The CDR3 DNA reads TGTGCCAGCAGCTTAGGGGGAGGACTCACAGATACGCAGTATTTT. This codes for CASSLGGGLTDTQYF. This rearrangement joins TRBV7-3 to TRBJ2-3, with a possible D match to TRBD2 (6 bases). Germline assignment: CDR1 SGHTA and CDR2 FQGTGA. This CDR3 spans 15 amino acids. V was clipped by 2 bases and J by 2 bases, with 11 bases between them.